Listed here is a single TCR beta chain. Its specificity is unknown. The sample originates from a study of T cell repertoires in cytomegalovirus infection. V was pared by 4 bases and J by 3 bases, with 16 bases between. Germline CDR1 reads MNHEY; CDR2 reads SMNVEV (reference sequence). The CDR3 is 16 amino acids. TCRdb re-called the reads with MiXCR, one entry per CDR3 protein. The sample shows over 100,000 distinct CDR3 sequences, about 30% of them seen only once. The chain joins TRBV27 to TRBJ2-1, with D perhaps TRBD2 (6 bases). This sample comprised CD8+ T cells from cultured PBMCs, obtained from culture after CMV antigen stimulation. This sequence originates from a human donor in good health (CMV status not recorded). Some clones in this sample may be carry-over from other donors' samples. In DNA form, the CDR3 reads TGTGCCAGCAGTTCGACACCGGGGGTCCTCTACAATGAGCAGTTCTTC. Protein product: CASSSTPGVLYNEQFF.